The rows below give T cell receptor beta chains drawn from one sample of a study of beta chain features in type 1 diabetes. The table came from immunoSEQ multiplex PCR; TCRdb's copy has only in-frame clones and leaves some out. The top ten clones hold 0.022% of a sample with about 740,000 clones, roughly 12% of them seen once. The material sequenced was naive CD4+ T cells from blood. Source of these receptors: a man aged 18 to 29 with type 1 diabetes. The CDR3 runs from the conserved cysteine through the conserved F or W. D genes are given only for firm matches. Expanded clones are given a class, and other clones once, few, many or no size at all.

d_call j_call clone_size v_call cdr3_nt cdr3_aa
TRBD1 TRBJ2-5 NA TRBV4-1 TGCGCCAGCAGCCATCCGGACAGGGATCGAGAGACCCAGTACTTC CASSHPDRDRETQYF
TRBD1 TRBJ1-2 few TRBV29-1 TGCAGCGCTACCCCGGCGACAGGGTCTAACTATGGCTACACCTTC CSATPATGSNYGYTF
NA TRBJ1-2 few TRBV30 TGTGCCTCCCCACGGGGGAGCTCTAACTGGGGCTACACCTTC CASPRGSSNWGYTF
NA TRBJ2-6 NA TRBV14 TGTGCCAGCAGCCCGACCTTGGGGGCCCCATCCGGGGCCAACGTCCTGACTTTC CASSPTLGAPSGANVLTF
NA TRBJ1-5 few TRBV7-2 TGTGCCAGCAGCTTAGAGACTATTCAGCCCCAGCATTTT CASSLETIQPQHF
NA TRBJ1-2 NA TRBV6-5 TGTGCCAGCAGTTACTCGAGAGGGTATGGCTACACCTTC CASSYSRGYGYTF
NA TRBJ2-2 NA TRBV7-8 TGTGCCAGCAGCCCAAGACAGGAGTACACCGGGGAGCTGTTTTTT CASSPRQEYTGELFF
TRBD1 TRBJ2-7 few TRBV5-1 TGCGCCAGCAGCTTTGGACAGGGCTCCTACGAGCAGTACTTC CASSFGQGSYEQYF
NA TRBJ1-4 NA TRBV29-1 TGCAGCGTTGAATGGGAACCTAATGAAAAACTGTTTTTT CSVEWEPNEKLFF
NA TRBJ1-6 few TRBV6-5 TGTGCCAGCAGTTACGGGCTTGAGAATTCACCCCTCCACTTT CASSYGLENSPLHF
TRBD1 TRBJ1-5 NA TRBV6-1 TGTGCCAGCTCCCGGACAGGGGTCAATGCTCAGCCCCAGCATTTT CASSRTGVNAQPQHF
NA TRBJ2-7 NA TRBV28 TGTGCCAGCAGTTTATCGGGGGTTGCGTACTTC CASSLSGVAYF
NA TRBJ1-2 NA TRBV4-1 TGCGCCAGCAGCCAAGGCAGCGATCTATCCGCATGGGGCTACACCTTC CASSQGSDLSAWGYTF
TRBD1 TRBJ2-3 few TRBV30 TGTGCCTGGAGTCGGGACAGCAGCACAGATACGCAGTATTTT CAWSRDSSTDTQYF
NA TRBJ2-7 NA TRBV7-9 TGTGCCAGCAGCTTAGGGATAAACCGGGACGAGCAGTACTTC CASSLGINRDEQYF
NA TRBJ2-5 NA TRBV9 TGTGCCAGCAGCGTTGCCCTCGGGACCCAGTACTTC CASSVALGTQYF
NA TRBJ2-3 NA TRBV30 TGTGCCTGGGACTCGGGGGCAGATACGCAGTATTTT CAWDSGADTQYF
NA TRBJ2-2 few TRBV11-2 TGTGCCAGCAGCTTACAGGGCAGCGAGCTGTTTTTT CASSLQGSELFF
TRBD1 TRBJ2-7 NA TRBV30 TGTGCCTGTTCAGGGGGCTCCTACGAGCAGTACTTC CACSGGSYEQYF
TRBD1 TRBJ2-3 few TRBV29-1 TGCAGCGCCCCGGACAGGGGGCGCGGCACAGATACGCAGTATTTT CSAPDRGRGTDTQYF
NA TRBJ2-1 NA TRBV5-4 TGTGCCTACACAGGTTTCGCCTACAATGAGCAGTTCTTC CAYTGFAYNEQFF
NA TRBJ2-1 few TRBV4-2 TGTGCCAGCAGCCAAGGCCAGTACAATGAGCAGTTCTTC CASSQGQYNEQFF
NA TRBJ2-3 NA TRBV18 TGTGCCAGCTCACCAACTAGTTCGCCCACAGATACGCAGTATTTT CASSPTSSPTDTQYF
NA TRBJ2-2 NA TRBV4-1 TGCGCCGGCAGAGGGATCGACACCGGGGAGCTGTTTTTT CAGRGIDTGELFF
NA TRBJ1-5 few TRBV6-6 TGTGCCAGCAGTTACTCGGGCAATTACAATCAGCCCCAGCATTTT CASSYSGNYNQPQHF
TRBD1 TRBJ2-7 few TRBV5-1 TGCGCCAGCAGCCCGTGGGACAGGGTGCGCGAGCAGTACTTC CASSPWDRVREQYF
NA TRBJ1-5 few TRBV7-4 TGTGCCAGCAGCTTAGAGGGATTGAGGGGTTATAGCAATCAGCCCCAGCATTTT CASSLEGLRGYSNQPQHF
NA TRBJ1-1 NA TRBV30 TGTGCCTGGAGTAGAGGGGGGAACACTGAAGCTTTCTTT CAWSRGGNTEAFF
NA TRBJ1-5 few TRBV4-2 TGTGCCAGCAGCCAAGATCAGGGTGTAACAGATCAGCCCCAGCATTTT CASSQDQGVTDQPQHF
NA TRBJ2-3 NA TRBV7-9 TGTGCCAGCAGCTTAGTGGTCGTGACGGCTCTTTTCGATACGCAGTATTTT CASSLVVVTALFDTQYF
NA TRBJ1-6 NA TRBV30 TGTGCCTGGTCAGGGGAGTATTCACCCCTCCACTTT CAWSGEYSPLHF
NA TRBJ2-7 few TRBV2 TGTGCCAGCAGTGAGGGACCGCTCTACGAGCAGTACTTC CASSEGPLYEQYF
NA TRBJ2-5 few TRBV7-2 TGTGCCAGCAGCCCCTCCGGGACACTGGAGACCCAGTACTTC CASSPSGTLETQYF
TRBD1 TRBJ2-1 few TRBV19 TGTGCCAGTAGTATAGGGACAGGGATTAATGAGCAGTTCTTC CASSIGTGINEQFF
NA TRBJ2-3 NA TRBV29-1 TGCAGCGTTGGGGGGGCGACAAGTAGCACAGATACGCAGTATTTT CSVGGATSSTDTQYF
TRBD2 TRBJ2-5 NA TRBV5-1 TGCGCCAGCAGCCCGGGACTAGCGGGGCCGAGGACCCAGTACTTC CASSPGLAGPRTQYF
NA TRBJ2-6 few TRBV4-1 TGCGCCAGCAGCCAAGAGACCCAGGGTCCTGGGGCCAACGTCCTGACTTTC CASSQETQGPGANVLTF
NA TRBJ1-5 few TRBV10-2 TGCGCCAGCAACAGGGACAATCAGCCCCAGCATTTT CASNRDNQPQHF
NA TRBJ2-7 few TRBV28 TGTGCCAGCGGTTCATACGAGCAGTACTTC CASGSYEQYF
NA TRBJ1-5 few TRBV9 TGTGCCAGCAGCGCAACAGGGTTCGAGCCCCAGCATTTT CASSATGFEPQHF
NA TRBJ1-2 NA TRBV10-3 TGTGCCATCAGTGAGTCATTGAATAACTATGGCTACACCTTC CAISESLNNYGYTF
NA TRBJ1-2 NA TRBV5-1 TGCGCCAGCAGCCTTTCCACAGGGTCACCTTATGGCTACACCTTC CASSLSTGSPYGYTF
NA TRBJ2-3 few TRBV7-3 TGTGCCAGCAGCTTAAGGGGCGCAGATACGCAGTATTTT CASSLRGADTQYF
TRBD1 TRBJ2-5 NA TRBV25-1 TGTGCCAGCAGGTCCCCCAGGGGGCGCAGCCCCGAGACCCAGTACTTC CASRSPRGRSPETQYF
NA TRBJ2-2 few TRBV14 TGTGCCAGCAGCCTATCCAGGGTAACCGGGGAGCTGTTTTTT CASSLSRVTGELFF
NA TRBJ2-2 NA TRBV7-9 TGTGCCAGCAGCCTTCCATTTGGCAAACTCGGGGAGCTGTTTTTT CASSLPFGKLGELFF
NA TRBJ1-4 few TRBV7-2 TGTGCCAGCAGCCCCGTTGTGATCGGGGGCAGAGGGGTTACATTT CASSPVVIGGRGVTF
NA TRBJ2-3 few TRBV9 TGTGCCAGCAGCACTCCCCTTCCCTCTAGCGTGGATACGCAGTATTTT CASSTPLPSSVDTQYF
NA TRBJ1-2 few TRBV4-1 TGCGCCAGCAGCCAAGAAGAAACAGGGCCCTATGGCTACACCTTC CASSQEETGPYGYTF
NA TRBJ2-7 NA TRBV9 TGTGCCAGCAGCCCCAGGGGGGGAACTACCATGTACGAGCAGTACTTC CASSPRGGTTMYEQYF
NA TRBJ2-3 NA TRBV25-1 TGTGCCAGCAATACCCCTCTTGGGGATACGCAGTATTTT CASNTPLGDTQYF
NA TRBJ2-2 NA TRBV13 TGTGCCAGCAGCCCAGGAACAGCGGGTAGTATGGCCGGGGAGCTGTTTTTT CASSPGTAGSMAGELFF
TRBD2 TRBJ2-1 NA TRBV5-4 TGTGCCAGCAAACTAGCGGGGACCGGCCTGGGGGCCTACAATGAGCAGTTCTTC CASKLAGTGLGAYNEQFF
NA TRBJ2-7 NA TRBV5-1 TGCGCCAGCAGCTCAGGACGACAGCCCTACGAGCAGTACTTC CASSSGRQPYEQYF
NA TRBJ1-5 NA TRBV10-3 TGTGCCATCAGGACCTTTGGAGGGAAAGAGCAAGCCCAGCATTTT CAIRTFGGKEQAQHF
TRBD1 TRBJ2-5 NA TRBV18 TGTGCCAGCTCACCACCGCCAGGGGGAGAGACCCAGTACTTC CASSPPPGGETQYF
TRBD1 TRBJ2-5 NA TRBV27 TGTGCCAGCAGTTTAAGGGGGCTCCAAGAGACCCAGTACTTC CASSLRGLQETQYF
NA TRBJ2-7 few TRBV28 TGTGCCAGCAGTTTTTTCCGGAGCTCCTACGAGCAGTACTTC CASSFFRSSYEQYF
TRBD2 TRBJ2-1 few TRBV7-6 TGTGCCAGCAGCTTAGCGCTAGCGGTCGACAATGAGCAGTTCTTC CASSLALAVDNEQFF